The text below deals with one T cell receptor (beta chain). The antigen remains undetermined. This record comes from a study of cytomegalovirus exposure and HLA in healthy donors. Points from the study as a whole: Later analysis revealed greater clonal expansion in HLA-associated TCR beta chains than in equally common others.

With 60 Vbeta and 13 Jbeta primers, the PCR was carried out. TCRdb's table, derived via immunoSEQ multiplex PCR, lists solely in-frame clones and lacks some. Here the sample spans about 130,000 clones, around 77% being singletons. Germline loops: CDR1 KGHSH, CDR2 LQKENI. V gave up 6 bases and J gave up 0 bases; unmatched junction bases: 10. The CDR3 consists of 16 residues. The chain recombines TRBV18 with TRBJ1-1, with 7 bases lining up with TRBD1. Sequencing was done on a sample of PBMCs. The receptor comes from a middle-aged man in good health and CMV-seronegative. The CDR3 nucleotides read TGTGCCAGCTCTACCGGACAGGACCGTATGAACACTGAAGCTTTCTTT. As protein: CASSTGQDRMNTEAFF.